This T cell receptor beta chain was sequenced in a study of shared clonotypes between healthy human individuals (dated by TCRdb to 2018 to 2021). For the wider study: The cohort included three men and a couple of women between 18 and 49 years of age. Per donor, leukapheresis produced somewhere between about 0.94 and 8.9 billion PBMCs. The study deeply sequenced blood TCR repertoires of several healthy adults to estimate repertoire size and the extent of clonotype sharing between individuals. To increase sequencing depth and limit assay-specific biases, different laboratories used diverse techniques to prepare libraries and sequence TCR repertoires.

TCR CDR3 regions were amplified from genomic DNA by multiplex PCR using the deep immunoSEQ assay. Extracted genomic DNA from each cell subset was spread evenly across all wells of several immunoSEQ 96-well plates, with each plate serving as a replicate. Each replicate PCR for unsorted PBMC received 300 to 350 ng genomic DNA, equal to 25,000 to 35,000 T cell genomes. Unsorted PBMC genomic DNA was sequenced across ten immunoSEQ deep assay plates. The purified libraries were quantified using a Qubit 3.0 fluorometer, sized with a Bioanalyzer 2100, and then quantified again using the KAPA Library Quantification kit. Each immunoSEQ 96-well plate was sequenced on its own single-read 150-cycle Illumina NextSeq 550 flow cell. Per the authors' processing: The immunoSEQ output contained only junctional sequences without quality scores, so filtering could not match that applied to full-length reads. To assign V/J genes and CDR3, sequences were annotated against IMGT germline references using PyIR, a Python wrapper for IgBLAST v1.9. Any read was removed if the V/J assignment was weak (E-value above 1e-6), the CDR3 was missing, or the read contained stop codons, out-of-frame junctions, or ambiguous translated residues. V3J clonotypes were defined as sequences sharing an identical inferred V gene, J gene, and CDR3 amino acid sequence. To compute the percentage overlap between repertoires, the number of shared unique clonotypes was divided by the size of the smaller repertoire. RTK rarefaction, the Chao1 estimator, and Recon v2.1 estimates of unobserved clonotypes were used to assess repertoire richness. TCRdb carries this immuneACCESS record with in-frame sequences only. Its versions omit some clonotypes, under half of them owing to an unresolved V gene in the studies checked, with the rest unexplained. V, J and clone size derive from that table, while D and trimming were established from the DNA sequence. The sample yields about 500,000 clones; around 77% were counted once. The top ten clones comprise 12% of the sample.

Remarks on this clone: Its recognized antigen is unknown. One base away there is no much larger clone; base qualities are not given.

The donors were healthy, HIV-negative adults who had no recently reported acute infections or vaccinations. Every donor was a Caucasian adult living in Nashville, Tennessee, USA. For unsorted samples, 100 million or so PBMCs were counted, and genomic DNA was extracted using the QIAamp DNA Blood Mini kit. Blood was collected by leukapheresis, and PBMCs were isolated by Ficoll-Histopaque density gradient centrifugation and then cryopreserved in liquid nitrogen vapor phase. General study outcomes and caveats: The small number of donors limited the genetic and exposure-history diversity represented. Only blood was sampled, and tissue TCR repertoires likely differ from those in blood. Pairwise subsampling led to the expectation that sequencing depth would affect the degree of clonotype sharing among donors.

The germline V gene (reference sequence) gives CDR1 as MNHNY and CDR2 as SVGAGI. Relative to germline, V is missing 6 bases and J is missing 4 bases, with 6 bases of the junction outside any gene match. Its CDR3 holds 13 amino acids, cysteine through phenylalanine. The sequence is cut down to CDR3 DNA, 39 bases in frame from base 1. Recombination linked TRBV6-6 to TRBJ2-7; a stretch of 7 junction bases matches TRBD1. The source of this sequence is a woman in her thirties or forties in good health. Some clones in this sample may be carry-over from other donors' samples. Sample: PBMCs. The CDR3 loop reads CASSQQGRYEQYF. The nucleotide sequence is TGTGCCAGCAGCCAACAGGGGAGATACGAGCAGTACTTC.